The present T cell receptor (beta chain) was sequenced within a study of T cells after yellow fever vaccination. Study at large: For low cell numbers, libraries were made with SMART-Seq v4 Ultra Low Input. Study-wide points: The booster response re-showed most primary clones: about 96% CD4, approximately 90% CD8. Abundant bulk-derived clonotypes could contaminate FACS-sorted repertoires.

This clonotype was seen ten or more times. No antigen is known for it. Germline V gene lookup returns CDR1 SGHDT and CDR2 YYEEEE. V trimming: 1 base; J trimming: 3 bases; junction bases outside the gene matches: 6. This CDR3 contains 16 residues. TCRdb processed the 5' RACE reads anew with MiXCR; each CDR3 protein has one entry. Among roughly 330,000 distinct CDR3 sequences, approximately 3.9% were seen once, and the ten largest hold approximately 24%. The source material was PBMCs, sampled 5 days after the yellow fever booster vaccination. This clonotype was obtained from a man between 18 and 35 years old who received the YFV17D yellow fever vaccine. V is TRBV5-6 and J is TRBJ2-1; 8 positions agree with TRBD1. The CDR3 DNA reads TGTGCCAGCAGCTTGTCGGTGGGGACAGGCTACAATGAGCAGTTCTTC. The encoded protein is CASSLSVGTGYNEQFF.